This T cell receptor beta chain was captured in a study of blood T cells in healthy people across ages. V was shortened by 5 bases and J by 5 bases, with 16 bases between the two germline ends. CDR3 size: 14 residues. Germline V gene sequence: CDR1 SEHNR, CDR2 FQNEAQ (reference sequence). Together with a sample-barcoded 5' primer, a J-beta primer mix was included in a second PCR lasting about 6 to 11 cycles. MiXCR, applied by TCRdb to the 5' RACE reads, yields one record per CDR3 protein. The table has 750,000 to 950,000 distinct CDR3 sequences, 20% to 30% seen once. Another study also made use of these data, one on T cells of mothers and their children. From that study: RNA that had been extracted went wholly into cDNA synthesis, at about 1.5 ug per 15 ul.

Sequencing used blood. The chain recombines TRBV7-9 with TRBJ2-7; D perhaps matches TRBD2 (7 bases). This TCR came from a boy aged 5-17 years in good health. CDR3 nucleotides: TGTGCCAGCAGCCTCGAGGGGGGGCTCGACGAGCAGTACTTC. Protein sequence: CASSLEGGLDEQYF.